These 5 T cell receptor beta chains were all obtained from the same sample, sequenced in a study of CD8 T cells in ankylosing spondylitis. Study-wide results and caveats: A motif in TCR beta, a set of about 8 highly homologous variants, appeared characteristic of ankylosing spondylitis blood.

TCRdb called the 5' RACE reads again in MiXCR, with one record for every CDR3 protein. The data show a few hundred thousand distinct CDR3 sequences, about a sixth seen once. For these TCRs, the target antigens are not known. The sequencing sample was made of blood, either unsorted or a sorted T cell fraction (not recorded which). Every receptor here comes from a male donor with ankylosing spondylitis.

The genes are TRBV7-2 and TRBJ1-6, with D hard to call. This CDR3 has 13 amino acids. Germline-derived CDR1 and CDR2 are SGHTA and FQGNSA. V lost 4 bases and J 10 bases, leaving 11 bases between the germline ends. The CDR3 is CASSSRHLSPLHF. For the CDR3, the DNA is TGTGCCAGCAGCTCTCGACACCTCTCACCCCTCCACTTT. Based on the CDR3 plus reference TRBV7-2 and TRBJ1-6, the full variable domain is GAGVSQSPSNKVTEKGKDVELRCDPISGHTALYWYRQSLGQGLEFLIYFQGNSAPDKSGLPSDRFSAERTGGSVSTLTIQRTQQEDSAVYLCASSSRHLSPLHFGNGTRLTVT.

This rearrangement joins TRBV28 to TRBJ2-7; D may be TRBD2 (6 bases). V was trimmed by 8 bases and J by 2 bases, leaving 16 bases between them. Germline CDR1 reads MDHEN; CDR2 reads SYDVKM. CDR3 size: 14 residues. Here the CDR3 reads CASRGGDPPYEQYF. CDR3 nucleotides: TGTGCCAGCCGGGGCGGGGATCCCCCCTACGAGCAGTACTTC. Variable domain in full (rest from reference TRBV28 and TRBJ2-7): DVKVTQSSRYLVKRTGEKVFLECVQDMDHENMFWYRQDPGLGLRLIYFSYDVKMKEKGDIPEGYSVSREKKERFSLILESASTNQTSMYLCASRGGDPPYEQYFGPGTRLTVT.

CDR3 in amino acids: CASRYTFSGYTDTQYF. As DNA, the CDR3 is TGTGCCAGCAGATATACATTTAGCGGTTACACAGATACGCAGTATTTT. V and J are TRBV5-5 and TRBJ2-3; D may be TRBD2 (6 bases). CDR1 and CDR2 from the germline V gene are SGHKS and YYEKEE (reference sequence). Trimming took off 5 bases at V and 2 bases at J, with 18 bases between the two ends. The CDR3 covers 16 residues.

V is TRBV6-2 or TRBV6-3 and J is TRBJ2-3; a weak D match, TRBD2 (5 bases). Germline values: CDR1 MNHEY, CDR2 SVGEGT. The CDR3 covers 15 residues. V was shortened by 2 bases and J by 0 bases, with 9 bases between the two germline ends. In DNA, the CDR3 is TGTGCCAGCAGTTACGTGGGAGCTAGCACAGATACGCAGTATTTT. It specifies CASSYVGASTDTQYF.

This chain connects TRBV28 to TRBJ1-2; 8 bases align to TRBD1. The V gene end was trimmed by 5 bases and the J gene end by 4 bases; junction bases not matched to a gene: 15. The germline gives CDR1 MDHEN, CDR2 SYDVKM. The CDR3 consists of 17 residues. This CDR3 reads CASSAPGTGQGGYGYTF. DNA of the CDR3: TGTGCCAGCAGTGCGCCCGGGACAGGTCAAGGGGGCTATGGCTACACCTTC.